Presented here are 28 T cell receptor beta chains from one specimen sequenced in a study of blood T cell repertoires in COVID-19. The table came from immunoSEQ multiplex PCR; TCRdb's copy has only in-frame clones and leaves some out. The data show around 100,000 clones, 65% to 90% seen once. Sequencing was performed on peripheral blood. The receptors stem from a man in his sixties with acute or convalescent COVID-19.

This chain joins TRBV11-3 and TRBJ1-1; D call uncertain. The CDR3 runs 13 residues. Trimming took 5 bases from V and 0 from J, leaving 7 bases between them. Germline assignment: CDR1 SGHNT and CDR2 YENEEA. CDR3 loop: CASSTAMNTEAFF. In DNA form, the CDR3 reads TGTGCCAGCAGCACCGCTATGAACACTGAAGCTTTCTTT.

The chain joins TRBV2 to TRBJ1-4; 9 positions match TRBD1. After removal of 0 bases from V and 5 bases from J, the junction contained 4 bases not matched to a gene. Germline CDR1 reads SNHLY; CDR2 reads FYNNEI. There are 16 residues in the CDR3. The CDR3 nucleotides read TGTGCCAGCAGTGAAGCACCGGGACAGGGAAATGAAAAACTGTTTTTT. Protein: CASSEAPGQGNEKLFF.

The V gene is TRBV12-3 or TRBV12-4, the J gene TRBJ1-1; D remains ambiguous. The CDR3 length is 12 residues. The V and J ends lost 10 bases and 1 base respectively, with 10 bases between them. CDR3 DNA: TGTGCCACCAGATTCAGGAACACTGAAGCTTTCTTT. Translated: CATRFRNTEAFF.

The rearrangement uses TRBV5-6 and TRBJ2-1, with 8 bases lining up with TRBD1. Germline V gene data show CDR1 as SGHDT and CDR2 as YYEEEE. The CDR3 has 16 amino acids. With V trimmed by 1 base and J by 2 bases, 5 bases remained unmatched. The chain's CDR3 is CASSLPGTGTYNEQFF. In DNA form, the CDR3 reads TGTGCCAGCAGCTTGCCCGGGACAGGTACCTACAATGAGCAGTTCTTC.

The gene calls are TRBV6-2 or TRBV6-3 and TRBJ2-7; 11 nucleotides agree with TRBD1. CDR1 and CDR2 from the germline V gene are MNHEY and SVGEGT. V lost 4 bases and J lost 2; bases outside the gene matches: 4. This CDR3 has 15 residues. The CDR3 is CASSSGQGAPYEQYF. DNA for the CDR3: TGTGCCAGCAGTTCCGGACAGGGGGCCCCCTACGAGCAGTACTTC.

The chain is built from TRBV11-3 and TRBJ1-2; a weak D match, TRBD1 (6 bases). This CDR3 comprises 15 residues. Trimming stripped 0 bases from V and 7 bases from J, with 15 bases between. Germline loops: CDR1 SGHNT, CDR2 YENEEA. The CDR3 nucleotides read TGTGCCAGCAGCTTAGAAGCAGGGGACGTAGGTGGCTACACCTTC. This codes for CASSLEAGDVGGYTF.

The V and J genes are TRBV6-1 and TRBJ2-7, with 15 bases aligning to TRBD2. CDR1 MNHNS and CDR2 SASEGT come from the germline V gene. The CDR3 runs 16 residues. Trimming cost V 4 bases and J 4 bases; bases outside gene matches: 5. In DNA, the CDR3 is TGTGCCAGCAGTGGCGCCGGGACTAGCGGGAGGTACGAGCAGTACTTC. Its translation: CASSGAGTSGRYEQYF.

The rearrangement joins TRBV7-8 to TRBJ2-7; TRBD1 might be the D (5 bases). This CDR3 spans 12 amino acids. Germline V gene sequence: CDR1 SGHVS, CDR2 FQNEAQ. Trimming shortened V by 1 base and J by 9 bases, and 10 bases separated the two germline ends. The CDR3 DNA reads as TGTGCCAGCAGCTTAGGGGGCACAGGGCAGTACTTC. It translates to CASSLGGTGQYF.

The chain has TRBV27 and TRBJ2-2; D may be TRBD2 (5 bases). In germline, CDR1 is MNHEY, CDR2 SMNVEV (reference sequence). V lost 7 bases and J 5 bases, leaving 14 bases between the germline ends. The CDR3 runs to 14 residues. The chain's CDR3 is CASTRTGGTGELFF. CDR3 DNA: TGTGCCAGCACTCGGACTGGCGGGACCGGGGAGCTGTTTTTT.

The V gene is TRBV7-2, the J gene TRBJ1-5; TRBD1 might be the D (6 bases). This CDR3 comprises 13 residues. CDR1 is SGHTA and CDR2 is FQGNSA in the germline V gene. Between the trimmed V and J ends, which lost 5 bases and 4 bases, there was a span of 9 bases. CDR3 in amino acids: CASSITGNQPQHF. CDR3 coding DNA: TGTGCCAGCAGCATTACAGGGAATCAGCCCCAGCATTTT.

CDR3 DNA sequence: TGTGCCAGCAGTTTAGGAGCAGGGGGAATGAACACTGAAGCTTTCTTT. This gives the protein CASSLGAGGMNTEAFF. This chain connects TRBV28 to TRBJ1-1, with 7 bases fitting TRBD1. Germline V lookup: CDR1 MDHEN, CDR2 SYDVKM. The trim removed 2 bases at V and 0 bases at J, leaving 6 bases unmatched. The CDR3 has 16 residues.

Notes on this clone: A read error may produce the germline difference seen at one junction end. V gene TRBV3-1 (or the pseudogene TRBV3-2) combines with J gene TRBJ1-2; unclear D gene. Germline V gives CDR1 LGHDT, CDR2 YNNKEL (reference sequence). The CDR3 loop spans 14 amino acids. The CDR3 nucleotides are TGTGCCGGCAGCCAAGATCCTCAGAACTATGGCTACACCTTC. This codes for CAGSQDPQNYGYTF.

This rearrangement joins TRBV19 to TRBJ1-4; the match to TRBD1 covers 10 bases. The germline CDR1 and CDR2 sequences are LNHDA and SQIVND (reference sequence). This CDR3 spans 17 amino acids. The junction had 8 bases not matched to a gene; V was cut back by 4 bases and J by 3 bases. CDR3 sequence (DNA): TGTGCCAGTAGTACCCGGGACAGGGGAGGAGCTAATGAAAAACTGTTTTTT. Translated, it gives CASSTRDRGGANEKLFF.

This sequence joins TRBV5-8 and TRBJ2-3; TRBD1 matches 8 bases. The CDR3 contains 16 residues. Germline V gene data show CDR1 as SGHTS and CDR2 as YDEGEE. The J segment lost 3 bases and the V segment lost 0 bases, leaving 6 bases of the junction unmatched. The CDR3 here is CASSLGQGLNTDTQYF. In nucleotides, the CDR3 is TGTGCCAGCAGCTTGGGACAGGGGCTGAATACAGATACGCAGTATTTT.

In this sample, this clone turned up once. The chain employs TRBV5-1 and TRBJ1-4; unclear D gene. Germline assignment: CDR1 SGHRS and CDR2 YFSETQ. CDR3 size: 14 residues. V lost 0 bases and J 10 bases, leaving 13 bases between the germline ends. This CDR3 is CASSLDTVLGKLFF. The CDR3 nucleotides read TGCGCCAGCAGCTTGGACACAGTCCTTGGAAAACTGTTTTTT. The complete variable domain, with remaining parts taken from reference TRBV5-1 and TRBJ1-4, reads KAGVTQTPRYLIKTRGQQVTLSCSPISGHRSVSWYQQTPGQGLQFLFEYFSETQRNKGNFPGRFSGRQFSNSRSEMNVSTLELGDSALYLCASSLDTVLGKLFFGSGTQLSVL.

The J gene is TRBJ1-3, the V gene TRBV30; D not certain. The CDR3 totals 13 residues. V gave up 2 bases and J gave up 4 bases, with 9 bases separating them. The germline V gene encodes CDR1 GTSNPN and CDR2 SVGIG (reference sequence). The CDR3 sequence is CAWSWALGNTIYF. The CDR3 DNA follows: TGTGCCTGGAGTTGGGCCCTAGGAAACACCATATATTTT.

The chain links TRBV28 to TRBJ2-7; 7 bases map to TRBD1. The CDR3 has 12 residues. V gave up 7 bases and J gave up 3 bases; unmatched junction bases: 3. The germline CDR1 and CDR2 sequences are MDHEN and SYDVKM. The CDR3 loop reads CASKRQGYEQYF. The CDR3 DNA reads as TGTGCCAGCAAGAGACAGGGCTACGAGCAGTACTTC.

This clone came up once. CDR3 sequence reads: CASDLSTDTQYF. The CDR3 DNA reads TGTGCCAGCGATCTAAGCACAGATACGCAGTATTTT. J is TRBJ2-3 and V is TRBV6-5; D gene ambiguous. The CDR3 has 12 residues. V dropped 8 bases and J dropped 0 bases, with 6 bases sitting between them. In germline, CDR1 is MNHEY, CDR2 SVGAGI.

This rearrangement joins TRBV7-3 to TRBJ2-1; 9 bases align to TRBD2. The junction had 9 bases not matched to a gene; V was cut back by 5 bases and J by 7 bases. The CDR3 is 15 residues long. Per the germline V gene, CDR1 is SGHTA and CDR2 is FQGTGA. CDR3 nucleotide sequence: TGTGCCAGCAGCCCCGCCGGGACTAGCCCAAATGAGCAGTTCTTC. Its protein product is CASSPAGTSPNEQFF.

This chain links TRBV5-1 with TRBJ2-3, with 7 bases that match TRBD1. This CDR3 is built from 14 residues. Per germline, CDR1 SGHRS and CDR2 YFSETQ. V trimming: 3 bases; J trimming: 1 base; junction bases outside the gene matches: 2. CDR3 amino acids: CASSSGQRTDTQYF. In nucleotides, the CDR3 is TGCGCCAGCAGCTCGGGACAGCGCACAGATACGCAGTATTTT.

This rearrangement joins TRBV15 to TRBJ1-4; 7 nucleotides line up with TRBD1. The CDR3 runs to 15 residues. In germline, CDR1 is LNHNV, CDR2 YYDKDF (reference sequence). Germline trimming cut 5 bases from V and 8 bases from J; bases unmatched to any gene: 11. The CDR3 DNA sequence: TGTGCCACCAGCGAATCCCTGGGACAGAACGAAAAACTGTTTTTT. Amino acid sequence: CATSESLGQNEKLFF. The whole variable domain, remainder taken from reference TRBV15 and TRBJ1-4, is DAMVIQNPRYQVTQFGKPVTLSCSQTLNHNVMYWYQQKSSQAPKLLFHYYDKDFNNEADTPDNFQSRRPNTSFCFLDIRSPGLGDTAMYLCATSESLGQNEKLFFGSGTQLSVL.

This clone is a singleton in its sample. The chain has TRBV6-5 and TRBJ1-3; TRBD1 might be the D (5 bases). The V gene's germline CDR1 is MNHEY and CDR2 SVGAGI. V was pared by 0 bases and J by 2 bases, with 11 bases between. There are 16 residues in the CDR3. The CDR3 reads CASSYSLQGAGNTIYF. The DNA of the CDR3 is TGTGCCAGCAGTTACTCTCTCCAGGGTGCTGGAAACACCATATATTTT.

This chain connects TRBV30 to TRBJ1-2, with 8 bases fitting TRBD1. This CDR3 comprises 14 residues. From germline, CDR1 is GTSNPN and CDR2 SVGIG (reference sequence). V shed 1 base, J shed 4 bases, and the junction held 5 bases outside the gene matches. CDR3 nucleotide sequence: TGTGCCTGGAGTGATCAGGGGGCAGGCTATGGCTACACCTTC. Protein: CAWSDQGAGYGYTF.

This clone was found once. The chain is built from TRBV28 and TRBJ2-1, with D perhaps matching TRBD1 (6 bases). The CDR3 runs 15 residues. V was pared by 2 bases and J by 6 bases, with 14 bases between. Germline V CDR1 and CDR2: MDHEN, SYDVKM. CDR3: CASSLEGDRGNEQFF. The CDR3 nucleotides are TGTGCCAGCAGTTTAGAGGGGGATCGGGGCAATGAGCAGTTCTTC.

This clone was seen just once. The rearrangement links TRBV5-1 to TRBJ2-7, with TRBD1 matching 9 bases. With 0 bases clipped from V and 6 bases from J, the junction kept 10 bases outside the gene matches. The V gene's germline CDR1 is SGHRS and CDR2 YFSETQ. This CDR3 has 16 amino acids. CDR3 coding DNA: TGCGCCAGCAGCTTGGGACCGGGACAGGGTTTTGCCGAGCAGTACTTC. Translation gives CASSLGPGQGFAEQYF.

The chain's CDR3 is CASSVSSSGESTDTQYF. In DNA form, the CDR3 reads TGTGCCAGCAGTGTATCATCTAGCGGAGAGTCAACCGATACGCAGTATTTT. The chain recombines TRBV28 with TRBJ2-3; 7 nucleotides align to TRBD2. Germline values: CDR1 MDHEN, CDR2 SYDVKM. J lost 6 bases, V lost 5 bases, and 17 bases had no gene match. The CDR3 has 17 residues.

CDR3 sequence reads: CASSPQGANYGYTF. For the CDR3, the DNA is TGTGCCAGCAGCCCACAGGGGGCCAACTATGGCTACACCTTC. This rearrangement joins TRBV5-4 to TRBJ1-2; TRBD1 aligns across 9 bases. There are 14 residues in the CDR3. J was trimmed by 2 bases and V by 4 bases; bases with no gene match: 3. CDR1 is SGHNT, CDR2 YYREEE, per germline (reference sequence).

The CDR3 region is CASSAGQGAYEQYF. The CDR3 nucleotides read TGTGCCAGCAGTGCGGGACAGGGGGCGTACGAGCAGTACTTC. The chain links TRBV11-2 to TRBJ2-7, with 12 nucleotides matching TRBD1. The CDR3 spans 14 residues. Per germline, CDR1 SGHAT and CDR2 FQNNGV. The V segment lost 6 bases and the J segment 4 bases; nucleotides outside the gene matches: 4.